These T cell receptor beta chains were read from a single sample in a study of PD-1 blockade in classical Hodgkin lymphoma. Sequencing used immunoSEQ multiplex PCR; TCRdb keeps in-frame clones, though not all of them. The sample lists more than 20,000 clones; 90% to 95% were seen once. Sequenced sample: peripheral blood mononuclear cells (PBMCs). The source of these receptors is a human donor with classical Hodgkin lymphoma. CDR3s include the opening cysteine and the closing phenylalanine or tryptophan. Fields, in order: V gene, J gene, CDR3 protein.

V gene: TRBV27; J gene: TRBJ2-7; CDR3 protein: CASSLLIPGQGALPTYEQYF
V gene: TRBV6-6; J gene: TRBJ2-7; CDR3 protein: CASSYTIGQGSEQYF
V gene: TRBV11-2; J gene: TRBJ1-1; CDR3 protein: CASSLGTGNTEAFF
V gene: TRBV9; J gene: TRBJ1-4; CDR3 protein: CASSPRQGAGEKLFF
V gene: TRBV7-2; J gene: TRBJ2-3; CDR3 protein: CASSLGGTDTQYF
V gene: TRBV7-6; J gene: TRBJ2-2; CDR3 protein: CASSLVETANTGELFF
V gene: TRBV12-5; J gene: TRBJ1-2; CDR3 protein: CASGPQGSAIYGYTF
V gene: TRBV19; J gene: TRBJ2-1; CDR3 protein: CASHDSYNEQFF
V gene: TRBV10-1; J gene: TRBJ1-3; CDR3 protein: CASSESGPGNTIYF
V gene: TRBV6-5; J gene: TRBJ2-3; CDR3 protein: CASSPRGGLKDTQYF
V gene: TRBV20-1; J gene: TRBJ2-3; CDR3 protein: CSARVVNTQYF
V gene: TRBV6-5; J gene: TRBJ2-5; CDR3 protein: CASSYDRTQETQYF
V gene: TRBV5-1; J gene: TRBJ2-2; CDR3 protein: CASSPPGLAGTLNTGELFF
V gene: TRBV7-2; J gene: TRBJ2-5; CDR3 protein: CASSFGPGQGKETQYF
V gene: TRBV5-1; J gene: TRBJ2-5; CDR3 protein: CASSPGQGAFETQYF
V gene: TRBV6-4; J gene: TRBJ2-6; CDR3 protein: CASSETGSGANVLTF
V gene: TRBV11-3; J gene: TRBJ1-1; CDR3 protein: CASSLEGSTEAFF
V gene: TRBV21-1; J gene: TRBJ2-5; CDR3 protein: CASSKDLMRTAYQETQYF
V gene: TRBV5-4; J gene: TRBJ2-2; CDR3 protein: CAIRWAPGAGNTGELFF
V gene: TRBV10-1; J gene: TRBJ2-1; CDR3 protein: CASSLSRGSSYNEQFF
V gene: TRBV19; J gene: TRBJ1-3; CDR3 protein: CASRGGDKNGNTIYF
V gene: TRBV29-1; J gene: TRBJ1-5; CDR3 protein: CSVEDRGTQPQHF
V gene: TRBV19; J gene: TRBJ1-5; CDR3 protein: CASSMKVADSNQPQHF
V gene: TRBV5-1; J gene: TRBJ2-3; CDR3 protein: CASSLGTGTDTQYF
V gene: TRBV30; J gene: TRBJ1-4; CDR3 protein: CAWSWKGIEKLFF
V gene: TRBV28; J gene: TRBJ2-7; CDR3 protein: CASAQGRGAEQYF
V gene: TRBV19; J gene: TRBJ2-5; CDR3 protein: CASSPRGRNEGTQYF
V gene: TRBV6-1; J gene: TRBJ2-2; CDR3 protein: CASNAQRGDTGELFF
V gene: TRBV7-6; J gene: TRBJ1-1; CDR3 protein: CASSSRAIRDMNTEAFF
V gene: TRBV27; J gene: TRBJ1-5; CDR3 protein: CASSLLGSQPQHF
V gene: TRBV5-5; J gene: TRBJ2-3; CDR3 protein: CASSLGTGPSVTQYF
V gene: TRBV5-6; J gene: TRBJ2-1; CDR3 protein: CASSLPGQNEQFF
V gene: TRBV7-2; J gene: TRBJ2-1; CDR3 protein: CASSLDRLYNEQFF
V gene: TRBV5-1; J gene: TRBJ1-4; CDR3 protein: CASSLAGPTARKLFF
V gene: TRBV9; J gene: TRBJ2-2; CDR3 protein: CASSPSRTGRTGELFF
V gene: TRBV28; J gene: TRBJ1-2; CDR3 protein: CASSGRIYGYTF
V gene: TRBV4-3; J gene: TRBJ1-2; CDR3 protein: CASSQEVRAARGYTF
V gene: TRBV25-1; J gene: TRBJ2-5; CDR3 protein: CASSELQGTETQYF
V gene: TRBV2; J gene: TRBJ1-5; CDR3 protein: CASSYTGRDQPQHF
V gene: TRBV5-6; J gene: TRBJ2-6; CDR3 protein: CASSFEAGANVLTF
V gene: TRBV5-4; J gene: TRBJ2-3; CDR3 protein: CASTGLAGRTDTQYF
V gene: TRBV5-1; J gene: TRBJ2-7; CDR3 protein: CASSWTGGALEQYF
V gene: TRBV4-3; J gene: TRBJ2-3; CDR3 protein: CASSQDPQWTDTQYF
V gene: TRBV19; J gene: TRBJ2-3; CDR3 protein: CASGPSSSTDTQYF
V gene: TRBV10-3; J gene: TRBJ2-7; CDR3 protein: CASTLRTSGGYEQYF
V gene: TRBV5-5; J gene: TRBJ2-6; CDR3 protein: CASSPWGEISGANVLTF